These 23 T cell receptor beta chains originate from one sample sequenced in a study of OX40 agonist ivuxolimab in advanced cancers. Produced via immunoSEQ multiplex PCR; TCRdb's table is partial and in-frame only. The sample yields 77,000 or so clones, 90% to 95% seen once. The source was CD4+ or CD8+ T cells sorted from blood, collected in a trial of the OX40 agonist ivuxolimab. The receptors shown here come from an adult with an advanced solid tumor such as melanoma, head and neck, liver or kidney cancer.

The CDR3 here is CASSFLQGGTEAFF. For the CDR3, the DNA is TGTGCCAGCAGTTTCCTACAGGGAGGCACTGAAGCTTTCTTT. The chain employs TRBV6-5 and TRBJ1-1; perhaps TRBD1 as D (6 bases). Trimming stripped 4 bases from V and 4 bases from J, with 13 bases between. Germline CDR1 reads MNHEY; CDR2 reads SVGAGI. The CDR3 totals 14 residues.

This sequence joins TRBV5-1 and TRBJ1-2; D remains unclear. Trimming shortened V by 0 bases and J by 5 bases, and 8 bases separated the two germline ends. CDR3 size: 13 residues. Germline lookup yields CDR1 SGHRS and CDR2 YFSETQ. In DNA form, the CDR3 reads TGCGCCAGCAGCTTGGCCGGGGAATATGGCTACACCTTC. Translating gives CASSLAGEYGYTF.

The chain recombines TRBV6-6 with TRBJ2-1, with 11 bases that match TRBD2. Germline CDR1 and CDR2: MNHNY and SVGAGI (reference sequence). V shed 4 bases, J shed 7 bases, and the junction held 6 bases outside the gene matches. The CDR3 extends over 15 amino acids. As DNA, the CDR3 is TGTGCCAGCAGTTTAACTAGCGGGAGTGAGAATGAGCAGTTCTTC. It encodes CASSLTSGSENEQFF.

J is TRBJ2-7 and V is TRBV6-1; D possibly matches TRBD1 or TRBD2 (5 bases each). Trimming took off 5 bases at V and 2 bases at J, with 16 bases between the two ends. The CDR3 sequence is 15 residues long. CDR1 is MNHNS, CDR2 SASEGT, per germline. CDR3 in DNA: TGTGCCAGCAGTCAACCGGGCCAGGGAGCCTACGAGCAGTACTTC. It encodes CASSQPGQGAYEQYF.

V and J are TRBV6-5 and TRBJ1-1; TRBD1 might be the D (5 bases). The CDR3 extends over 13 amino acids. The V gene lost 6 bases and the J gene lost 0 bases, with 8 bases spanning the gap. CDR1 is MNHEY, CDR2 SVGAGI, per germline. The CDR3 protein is CASRKGVNTEAFF. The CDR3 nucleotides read TGTGCCAGCAGAAAAGGGGTGAACACTGAAGCTTTCTTT.

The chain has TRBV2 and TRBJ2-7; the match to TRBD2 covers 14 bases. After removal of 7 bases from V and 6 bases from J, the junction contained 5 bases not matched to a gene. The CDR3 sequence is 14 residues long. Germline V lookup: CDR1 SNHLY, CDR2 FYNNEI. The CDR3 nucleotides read TGTGCCAGCAAGGGGGGACTAGCGGGGGCCGAGCAGTACTTC. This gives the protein CASKGGLAGAEQYF.

The CDR3 loop reads CSGILAGTLSEQFF. CDR3 coding DNA: TGCAGCGGGATACTAGCGGGAACTTTGAGTGAGCAGTTCTTC. The chain employs TRBV29-1 and TRBJ2-1, with 10 positions matching TRBD2. The CDR3 runs to 14 residues. With V trimmed by 7 bases and J by 9 bases, 12 bases remained unmatched. Germline-derived CDR1 and CDR2 are SQVTM and ANQGSEA.

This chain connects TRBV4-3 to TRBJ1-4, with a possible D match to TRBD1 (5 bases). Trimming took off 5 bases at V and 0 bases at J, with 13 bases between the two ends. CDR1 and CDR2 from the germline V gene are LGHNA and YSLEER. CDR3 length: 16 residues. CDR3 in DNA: TGCGCCAGCAGCAGACTGCAGGGTGCAACTAATGAAAAACTGTTTTTT. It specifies CASSRLQGATNEKLFF.

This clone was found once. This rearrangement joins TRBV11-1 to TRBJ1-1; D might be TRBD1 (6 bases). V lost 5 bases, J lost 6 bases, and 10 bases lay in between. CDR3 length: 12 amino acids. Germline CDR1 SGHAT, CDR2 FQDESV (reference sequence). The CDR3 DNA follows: TGTGCCAGCAGCCAGAGGACAGCTGAAGCTTTCTTT. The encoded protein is CASSQRTAEAFF.

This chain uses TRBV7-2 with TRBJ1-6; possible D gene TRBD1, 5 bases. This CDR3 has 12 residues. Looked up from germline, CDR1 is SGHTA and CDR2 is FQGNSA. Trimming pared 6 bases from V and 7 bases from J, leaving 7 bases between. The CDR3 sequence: CASRPGNSPLHF. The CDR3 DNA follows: TGTGCCAGCAGGCCAGGGAATTCACCCCTCCACTTT.

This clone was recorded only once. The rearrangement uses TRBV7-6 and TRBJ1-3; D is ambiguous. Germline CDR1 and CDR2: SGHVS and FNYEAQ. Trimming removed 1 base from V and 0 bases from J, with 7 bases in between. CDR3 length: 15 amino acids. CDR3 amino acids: CASSLGHSSGNTIYF. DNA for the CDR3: TGTGCCAGCAGCTTAGGGCATTCCTCTGGAAACACCATATATTTT.

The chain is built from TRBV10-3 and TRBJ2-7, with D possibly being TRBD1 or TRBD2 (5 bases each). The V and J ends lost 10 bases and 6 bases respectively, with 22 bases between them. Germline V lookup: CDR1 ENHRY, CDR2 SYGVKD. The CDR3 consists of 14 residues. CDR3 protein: CATRDGPTRGEQYF. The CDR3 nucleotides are TGTGCCACTCGGGACGGACCAACCCGAGGCGAGCAGTACTTC.

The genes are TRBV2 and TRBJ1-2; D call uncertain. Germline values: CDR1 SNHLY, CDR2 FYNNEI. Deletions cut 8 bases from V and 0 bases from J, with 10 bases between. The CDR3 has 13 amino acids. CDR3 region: CASLEGTNYGYTF. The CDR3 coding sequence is TGTGCCAGCCTGGAGGGAACTAACTATGGCTACACCTTC.

Here the CDR3 DNA reads TGTGCCAGCTCACAGGGGGCCGAGCAGTACTTC. Its protein product is CASSQGAEQYF. This chain links TRBV18 with TRBJ2-7; the match to TRBD1 covers 7 bases. The V and J ends lost 4 bases and 6 bases, in that order; junction bases with no gene match: 0. CDR3 length: 11 residues. Germline V gene sequence: CDR1 KGHSH, CDR2 LQKENI.

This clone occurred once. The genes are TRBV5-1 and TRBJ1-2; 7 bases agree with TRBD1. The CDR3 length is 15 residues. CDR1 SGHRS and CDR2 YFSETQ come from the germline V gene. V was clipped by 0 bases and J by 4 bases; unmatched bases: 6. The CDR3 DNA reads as TGCGCCAGCAGCTTGGCTGAGGGGGCAGTCTATGGCTACACCTTC. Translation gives CASSLAEGAVYGYTF.

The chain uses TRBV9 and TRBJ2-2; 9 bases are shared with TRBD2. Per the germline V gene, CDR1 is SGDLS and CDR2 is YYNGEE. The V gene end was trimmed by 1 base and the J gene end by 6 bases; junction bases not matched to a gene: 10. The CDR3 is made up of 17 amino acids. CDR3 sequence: CASSVQGSSGKAGELFF. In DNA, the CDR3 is TGTGCCAGCAGCGTACAGGGGTCTAGCGGGAAGGCCGGGGAGCTGTTTTTT.

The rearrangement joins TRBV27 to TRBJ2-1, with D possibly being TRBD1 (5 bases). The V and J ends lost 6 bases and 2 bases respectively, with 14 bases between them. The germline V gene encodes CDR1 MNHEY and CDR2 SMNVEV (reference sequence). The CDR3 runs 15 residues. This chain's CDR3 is CASSPDILTYNEQFF. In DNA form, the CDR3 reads TGTGCCAGCAGCCCGGACATACTTACCTACAATGAGCAGTTCTTC.

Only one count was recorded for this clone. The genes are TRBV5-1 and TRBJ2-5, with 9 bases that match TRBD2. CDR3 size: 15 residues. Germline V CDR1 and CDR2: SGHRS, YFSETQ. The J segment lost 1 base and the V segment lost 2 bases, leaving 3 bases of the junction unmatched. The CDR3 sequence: CASSFTLAGQETQYF. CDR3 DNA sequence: TGCGCCAGCAGCTTCACACTAGCGGGCCAAGAGACCCAGTACTTC.

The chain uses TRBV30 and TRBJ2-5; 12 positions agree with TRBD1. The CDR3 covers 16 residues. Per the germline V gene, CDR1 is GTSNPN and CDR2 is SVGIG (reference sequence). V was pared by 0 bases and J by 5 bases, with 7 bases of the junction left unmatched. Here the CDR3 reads CAWSVPGTGGWETQYF. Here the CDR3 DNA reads TGTGCCTGGAGTGTACCCGGGACAGGGGGCTGGGAGACCCAGTACTTC.

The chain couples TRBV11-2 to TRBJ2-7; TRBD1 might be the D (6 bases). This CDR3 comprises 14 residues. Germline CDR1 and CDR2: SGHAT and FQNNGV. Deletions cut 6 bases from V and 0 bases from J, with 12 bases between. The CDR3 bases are TGTGCCAGCAGTTCGGACAGAGACTCCTACGAGCAGTACTTC. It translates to CASSSDRDSYEQYF.

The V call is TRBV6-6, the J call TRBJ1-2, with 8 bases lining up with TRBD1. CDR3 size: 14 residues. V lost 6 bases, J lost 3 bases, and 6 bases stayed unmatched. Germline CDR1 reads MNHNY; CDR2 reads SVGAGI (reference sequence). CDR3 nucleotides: TGTGCCAGCAGGGAACAGGGGGGCGACTATGGCTACACCTTC. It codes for CASREQGGDYGYTF.

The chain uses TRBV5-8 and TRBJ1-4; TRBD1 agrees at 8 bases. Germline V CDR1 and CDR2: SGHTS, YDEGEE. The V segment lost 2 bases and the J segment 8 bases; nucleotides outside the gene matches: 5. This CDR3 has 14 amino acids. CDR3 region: CASSLPGGWEKLFF. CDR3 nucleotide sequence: TGTGCCAGCAGCTTACCAGGGGGCTGGGAAAAACTGTTTTTT.

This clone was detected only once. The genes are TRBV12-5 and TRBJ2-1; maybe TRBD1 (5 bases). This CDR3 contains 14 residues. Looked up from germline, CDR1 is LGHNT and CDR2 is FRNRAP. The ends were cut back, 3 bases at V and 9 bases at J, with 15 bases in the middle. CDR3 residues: CASGFRDRGGEQFF. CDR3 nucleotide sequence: TGTGCTAGTGGTTTTAGAGATAGGGGCGGTGAGCAGTTCTTC.